The 17 T cell receptor beta chains below come from one sample, sequenced in a study of blood T cell repertoires in COVID-19 (TCRdb year 2020). Libraries were prepared through the immunoSEQ multiplex PCR assay. TCRdb retrieved this table from immuneACCESS and kept in-frame rearrangements only. Not all clones are present; in checked studies, unresolved V genes account for under half, and no reason is known for the remainder. Present in this sample are around 400,000 clones, 70% to 90% of which were seen just once. Together, the top ten hold 1.4% of the sample. Sequenced material: PBMCs or T cells enriched from blood (not recorded which). Receptors originate from a woman aged 18-29 years who had been exposed to COVID-19.

This clone was seen ten or more times. This sequence joins TRBV18 and TRBJ1-6; 8 bases are shared with TRBD1. CDR1 and CDR2 (germline): KGHSH, LQKENI. V was clipped by 3 bases and J by 6 bases; unmatched bases: 7. The CDR3 loop spans 16 amino acids. The CDR3 DNA reads TGTGCCAGCTCACCCTCAGGACAGGGAGGTAATTCACCCCTCCACTTT. Amino acids: CASSPSGQGGNSPLHF.

In nucleotides, the CDR3 is TGTGGGTGTTACAGGAGTAACTATGGCTACACCTTC. Translation gives CGCYRSNYGYTF. The rearrangement uses TRBV19 and TRBJ1-2; D may be TRBD1 (5 bases). This CDR3 spans 12 amino acids. CDR1 LNHDA and CDR2 SQIVND come from the germline V gene (reference sequence). The full variable domain, its missing parts supplied by reference TRBV19 and TRBJ1-2, is DGGITQSPKYLFRKEGQNVTLSCEQNLNHDAMYWYRQDPGQGLRLIYYSQIVNDFQKGDIAEGYSVSREKKESFPLTVTSAQKNPTAFYLCGCYRSNYGYTFGSGTRLTVV.

This clone appeared a single time. The gene calls are TRBV19 and TRBJ1-4; 9 positions agree with TRBD1. V shed 5 bases and J 2 bases; nucleotides not matched to a gene: 12. The CDR3 runs to 18 residues. From germline, CDR1 is LNHDA and CDR2 SQIVND (reference sequence). This CDR3 reads CASSPRGQGSFTNEKLFF. The CDR3, as DNA: TGTGCCAGTAGTCCGAGGGGACAGGGATCCTTTACTAATGAAAAACTGTTTTTT.

The V and J genes are TRBV5-1 and TRBJ1-2; 7 nucleotides match TRBD1. This CDR3 has 12 amino acids. J lost 5 bases, V lost 4 bases, and 2 bases had no gene match. Germline CDR1 reads SGHRS; CDR2 reads YFSETQ. The CDR3 here is CASSGQDYGYTF. The CDR3 region has the DNA TGCGCCAGCAGCGGACAGGATTATGGCTACACCTTC.

The rearrangement joins TRBV19 to TRBJ1-1, with 8 bases that match TRBD1. Losses at the gene ends were 7 bases for V and 5 bases for J; bases not matched to a gene: 15. CDR3 length: 16 amino acids. CDR1 and CDR2 (germline): LNHDA, SQIVND (reference sequence). The CDR3 here is CASTTLGAGGSTEAFF. Written as DNA, the CDR3 is TGTGCCAGTACTACCCTTGGGGCAGGGGGCAGTACTGAAGCTTTCTTT.

This clone is a singleton in its sample. The chain employs TRBV6-5 and TRBJ1-2; D is uncertain. V lost 6 bases to trimming and J lost 8 bases, with 10 bases between them. The CDR3 runs 11 residues. Germline CDR1 MNHEY, CDR2 SVGAGI. The CDR3 DNA reads TGTGCCAGCAGCCCAATGGGCGGCTACACCTTC. It yields the protein CASSPMGGYTF.

The chain recombines TRBV2 with TRBJ1-4; 7 bases line up with TRBD1. Germline V gene data show CDR1 as SNHLY and CDR2 as FYNNEI. This CDR3 is 17 amino acids long. Trimming at V came to 2 bases and at J to 5 bases, leaving 11 bases not matched to a gene. CDR3 coding DNA: TGTGCCAGCAGTGAATGGGGGAAGACAGGGAGGAATGAAAAACTGTTTTTT. Protein sequence: CASSEWGKTGRNEKLFF.

The chain joins TRBV14 to TRBJ1-3; 7 bases are a match to TRBD1. Germline CDR1 is SGHDN and CDR2 is FVKESK. The trim removed 0 bases at V and 0 bases at J, leaving 8 bases unmatched. There are 18 residues in the CDR3. This CDR3 reads CASSQDHRGLLSGNTIYF. CDR3 bases: TGTGCCAGCAGCCAAGATCACAGGGGACTCCTCTCTGGAAACACCATATATTTT.

V is TRBV3-1 (or the pseudogene TRBV3-2) and J is TRBJ1-6; 7 bases fit TRBD1. Germline trimming cut 4 bases from V and 4 bases from J; bases unmatched to any gene: 7. Germline loops: CDR1 LGHDT, CDR2 YNNKEL (reference sequence). The CDR3 length is 16 residues. DNA of the CDR3: TGTGCCAGCAGCCCCCGGGACAGAACTTATAATTCACCCCTCCACTTT. This sequence encodes CASSPRDRTYNSPLHF.

This chain links TRBV5-4 with TRBJ2-7, with unresolved D. Between the trimmed V and J ends, which lost 1 base and 7 bases, there was a span of 18 bases. Germline V gene sequence: CDR1 SGHNT, CDR2 YYREEE (reference sequence). The CDR3 extends over 15 amino acids. CDR3 nucleotide sequence: TGTGCCAGCAGCTTGAGCTTTGCCTCCGATAAAGAGCAGTACTTC. Translated: CASSLSFASDKEQYF.

The chain joins TRBV15 to TRBJ2-1; no clear D gene. The CDR3 has 13 amino acids. Germline V gene lookup returns CDR1 LNHNV and CDR2 YYDKDF (reference sequence). The ends were cut back, 0 bases at V and 10 bases at J, with 10 bases in the middle. CDR3 sequence reads: CATSRDVGMEQFF. The CDR3 DNA follows: TGTGCCACCAGCAGAGATGTCGGTATGGAGCAGTTCTTC.

This clone was seen once. The rearrangement joins TRBV19 to TRBJ2-5; possibly TRBD2 for D (5 bases). The germline V and J ends were trimmed by 6 bases and 5 bases, with 13 bases remaining between them. Germline V gives CDR1 LNHDA, CDR2 SQIVND (reference sequence). The CDR3 consists of 13 residues. CDR3 region: CASSGVSLETQYF. The CDR3 DNA sequence: TGTGCCAGTAGCGGGGTGTCCTTGGAGACCCAGTACTTC.

The chain is built from TRBV5-1 and TRBJ2-3, with a weak D call TRBD2 (5 bases). Looked up from germline, CDR1 is SGHRS and CDR2 is YFSETQ. This CDR3 spans 15 amino acids. Trimming removed 4 bases at V and 0 bases at J, with 12 bases between. Here the CDR3 reads CASSTRTPSTDTQYF. As DNA, the CDR3 is TGCGCCAGCAGCACCAGGACTCCTAGCACAGATACGCAGTATTTT.

Only one count was recorded for this clone. This chain links TRBV25-1 with TRBJ2-5, with 11 bases that match TRBD1. V lost 4 bases, J lost 4 bases, and 8 bases stayed unmatched. The germline CDR1 and CDR2 sequences are MGHDK and SYGVNS. The CDR3 is 16 residues long. The CDR3 loop is CASSVGQGASGETQYF. CDR3 bases: TGTGCCAGCAGTGTAGGACAGGGGGCGAGTGGAGAGACCCAGTACTTC.

The rearrangement joins TRBV19 to TRBJ1-5, with TRBD1 matching 9 bases. CDR1 and CDR2 (germline): LNHDA, SQIVND (reference sequence). The V segment lost 6 bases and the J segment 3 bases; nucleotides outside the gene matches: 9. This CDR3 region has 16 residues. The CDR3 spells CASRPNRGQNNQPQHF. Here the CDR3 DNA reads TGTGCCAGTAGACCCAACAGGGGGCAGAACAATCAGCCCCAGCATTTT. The full variable domain, its missing parts supplied by reference TRBV19 and TRBJ1-5, is DGGITQSPKYLFRKEGQNVTLSCEQNLNHDAMYWYRQDPGQGLRLIYYSQIVNDFQKGDIAEGYSVSREKKESFPLTVTSAQKNPTAFYLCASRPNRGQNNQPQHFGDGTRLSIL.

J is TRBJ2-2 and V is TRBV11-3, with D possibly TRBD1 on 7 matching bases. The CDR3 spans 17 residues. Trimming took 1 base from V and 3 from J, leaving 15 bases between them. CDR1 is SGHNT and CDR2 is YENEEA in the germline V gene. Here the CDR3 reads CASSLVVAGGHTGELFF. In DNA, the CDR3 is TGTGCCAGCAGCTTAGTGGTGGCAGGGGGGCACACCGGGGAGCTGTTTTTT.

DNA of the CDR3: TGTGCCAGCAGCTCTACAGGGCGGAATTCACCCCTCCACTTT. Translation gives CASSSTGRNSPLHF. The chain is built from TRBV13 and TRBJ1-6, with D possibly matching TRBD1 (6 bases). This CDR3 has 14 amino acids. CDR1 PRHDT and CDR2 FYEKMQ come from the germline V gene (reference sequence). The ends were cut back, 4 bases at V and 7 bases at J, with 11 bases in the middle.